The following is a T cell receptor beta chain sequence with its context. The sample originates from a study of blood T cell repertoires in COVID-19. On the study more broadly: The analysed material was cDNA or gDNA that came from T cells, B-cell-depleted T cells, or PBMCs.

This CDR3 spans 16 amino acids. The germline V gene has CDR1 SGDLS and CDR2 YYNGEE. The trim removed 0 bases at V and 3 bases at J, leaving 4 bases unmatched. In the original analysis: Amplification of reference gene primers was used by the study to estimate nucleated cell counts. Data came from immunoSEQ multiplex PCR; TCRdb stores just in-frame clones and leaves some out. D and trimming come from the DNA, and the V and J calls and clone size come from that table. The sample consists of more than 95,000 clones, around 86% of them appearing once. This TCR was recovered from a man in his fifties with acute or convalescent COVID-19. V usage is TRBV9 and J usage is TRBJ2-2, with 8 positions matching TRBD2. The sequenced sample was peripheral blood. CDR3 in amino acids: CASSVDPGGHTGELFF. In DNA, the CDR3 is TGTGCCAGCAGCGTAGATCCGGGGGGGCACACCGGGGAGCTGTTTTTT.